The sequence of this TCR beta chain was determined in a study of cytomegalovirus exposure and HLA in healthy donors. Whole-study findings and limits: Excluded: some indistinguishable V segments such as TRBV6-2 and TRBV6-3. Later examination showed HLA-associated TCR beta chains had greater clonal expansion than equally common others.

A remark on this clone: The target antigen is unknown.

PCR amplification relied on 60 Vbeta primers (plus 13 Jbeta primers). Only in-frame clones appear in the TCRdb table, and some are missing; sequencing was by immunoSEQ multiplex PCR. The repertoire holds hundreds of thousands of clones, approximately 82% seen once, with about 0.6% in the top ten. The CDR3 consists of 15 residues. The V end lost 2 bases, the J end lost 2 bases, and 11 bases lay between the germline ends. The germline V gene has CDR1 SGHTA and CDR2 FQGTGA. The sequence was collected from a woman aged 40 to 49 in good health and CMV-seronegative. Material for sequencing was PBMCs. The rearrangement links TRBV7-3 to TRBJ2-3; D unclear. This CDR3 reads CASSLGTHPTDTQYF. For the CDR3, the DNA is TGTGCCAGCAGCTTAGGTACTCACCCCACAGATACGCAGTATTTT.